This T cell receptor (beta chain) is drawn from a study of cytomegalovirus exposure and HLA in healthy donors. General observations from the study: Productive status was seen about 90% or about 30% of the time for most TCR beta V segments in an earlier analysis. Later on, an analysis tied about 17,000 TCR beta sequences to HLA alleles at 0.05 false discovery rate.

Healthy bone marrow donors made up the cohort. PCR employed 60 Vbeta and 13 Jbeta primers. Only in-frame clones appear in the TCRdb table, and some are missing; sequencing was by immunoSEQ multiplex PCR. The sample has 100,000 to 150,000 clones; 70% to 80% are singletons. As for this clone: Its matching antigen is unknown. A read error may account for a junction end that differs from germline.

The CDR3 is made up of 15 amino acids. The germline gives CDR1 SGDLS, CDR2 YYNGEE. This sequence joins TRBV9 and TRBJ2-3; no firm D call. Sequenced input: PBMCs. The sequence came from a human donor in good health. The CDR3 bases are TGTGCCAGCAGGGTAGGACCGACTAGCACAGATACGCAGTATTTT. Encoded protein: CASRVGPTSTDTQYF.